These 26 T cell receptor beta chains were sequenced from one sample in a study of Ad26.COV2.S vaccination and SARS-CoV-2 variants. The method was immunoSEQ multiplex PCR; TCRdb's version includes in-frame clones alone and lacks a portion of them. The sample includes about 350,000 clones, about 87% of them seen just once. Treatment noted: about 20 received Ad26.COV2.S at low or high dose, single or two shots; five or six received placebo; per-sample allocation not given. Sampling was done on day 63 after the first vaccine or placebo injection. The source material was peripheral blood, sampled in a trial of Ad26.COV2.S vaccine versus placebo. These receptors were taken from a person aged 18 to 59 who received the Ad26.COV2.S COVID-19 vaccine or a placebo.

The rearrangement links TRBV6-5 to TRBJ2-1; TRBD2 aligns across 8 bases. Germline loops: CDR1 MNHEY, CDR2 SVGAGI. This CDR3 is built from 15 residues. Germline trimming cut 2 bases from V and 9 bases from J; bases unmatched to any gene: 9. CDR3 region: CASSYMTSVSGEQFF. CDR3 DNA sequence: TGTGCCAGCAGTTACATGACTAGCGTCTCGGGTGAGCAGTTCTTC.

This chain links TRBV5-4 with TRBJ2-4; the D is unclear. The CDR3 runs 16 residues. Trimming stripped 1 base from V and 0 bases from J, with 11 bases between. CDR1 is SGHNT and CDR2 is YYREEE in the germline V gene (reference sequence). CDR3 amino acids: CASSLSGNLAKNIQYF. Here the CDR3 DNA reads TGTGCCAGCAGCTTGAGTGGCAACTTAGCCAAAAACATTCAGTACTTC.

The chain joins TRBV6-5 to TRBJ1-1; TRBD1 matches 7 bases. Germline V gene lookup returns CDR1 MNHEY and CDR2 SVGAGI. V lost 7 bases, J lost 1 base, and 3 bases stayed unmatched. The CDR3 consists of 13 residues. CDR3 nucleotides: TGTGCCAGCAAAAGGACAGGGAACACTGAAGCTTTCTTT. It is translated as CASKRTGNTEAFF.

V usage is TRBV6-5 and J usage is TRBJ1-2; D perhaps matches TRBD1 (5 bases). The CDR3 is 14 residues long. Germline lookup yields CDR1 MNHEY and CDR2 SVGAGI. V shed 0 bases and J shed 8 bases, with 13 bases lying between them. The CDR3 nucleotides are TGTGCCAGCAGTTACTCGAGGTCAGGGAAGGGCTACACCTTC. Protein product: CASSYSRSGKGYTF.

This chain connects TRBV6-5 to TRBJ2-2; TRBD1 might be the D (6 bases). The germline CDR1 and CDR2 sequences are MNHEY and SVGAGI. This CDR3 is built from 14 residues. The V and J ends lost 10 bases and 5 bases respectively, with 17 bases between them. In DNA form, the CDR3 reads TGTGCCACCAGGACGGGACAAGAAACCGGGGAGCTGTTTTTT. As protein: CATRTGQETGELFF.

This chain connects TRBV7-9 to TRBJ2-5; tentative D call: TRBD2 (6 bases). The CDR3 sequence is 17 residues long. Trimming took 1 base from V and 4 from J, leaving 19 bases between them. From germline, CDR1 is SEHNR and CDR2 FQNEAQ (reference sequence). For the CDR3, the DNA is TGTGCCAGCAGCTTAGATCGGGACTCAATGATGGTAGAGACCCAGTACTTC. This gives the protein CASSLDRDSMMVETQYF.

This chain connects TRBV15 to TRBJ1-6; perhaps TRBD1 as D (6 bases). From germline, CDR1 is LNHNV and CDR2 YYDKDF (reference sequence). The CDR3 contains 15 residues. V lost 0 bases to trimming and J lost 8 bases, with 11 bases between them. For the CDR3, the DNA is TGTGCCACCAGCAGAGACAGGGGAGCGGATTCACCCCTCCACTTT. Amino acids: CATSRDRGADSPLHF.

The chain has TRBV5-5 and TRBJ2-7; D uncertain. This CDR3 contains 15 residues. Germline CDR1 is SGHKS and CDR2 is YYEKEE (reference sequence). V lost 0 bases to trimming and J lost 3 bases, with 13 bases between them. DNA for the CDR3: TGTGCCAGCAGCTTGGGGCTCAACCGTTTCTACGAGCAGTACTTC. Protein product: CASSLGLNRFYEQYF.

The rearrangement links TRBV6-2 or TRBV6-3 to TRBJ1-2; 7 bases fit TRBD1. The V segment lost 5 bases and the J segment 1 base; nucleotides outside the gene matches: 7. The CDR3 has 15 residues. Germline V gives CDR1 MNHEY, CDR2 SVGEGT. The CDR3 nucleotides are TGTGCCAGCAGTGCAGGACAGGTGATTAACTATGGCTACACCTTC. This codes for CASSAGQVINYGYTF.

J is TRBJ2-1 and V is TRBV6-1; maybe TRBD2 (7 bases). V lost 1 base to trimming and J lost 6 bases, with 16 bases between them. CDR1 and CDR2 from the germline V gene are MNHNS and SASEGT. The CDR3 contains 16 residues. CDR3 amino acids: CASSEGWGGGRNEQFF. The CDR3 nucleotides read TGTGCCAGCAGTGAAGGGTGGGGGGGCGGCCGCAATGAGCAGTTCTTC.

The genes are TRBV7-9 and TRBJ1-3; possible D gene TRBD1, 6 bases. The CDR3 covers 16 residues. V lost 6 bases and J lost 0, with 15 bases in between. Germline V gene sequence: CDR1 SEHNR, CDR2 FQNEAQ (reference sequence). For the CDR3, the DNA is TGTGCCAGCAGTCAGGACAGCCCTCGCTCTGGAAACACCATATATTTT. Encoded protein: CASSQDSPRSGNTIYF.

This clone was seen more than once but under ten times. V is TRBV6-4 and J is TRBJ2-7, with D possibly called TRBD1 or TRBD2 (5 bases each). The CDR3 has 14 amino acids. Trimming left V 0 bases short and J 7 bases short, with 13 bases between. Germline lookup yields CDR1 MRHNA and CDR2 SNTAGT. Here the CDR3 DNA reads TGTGCCAGCAGTGACTCGGGGACGACGGGGGAGCAGTACTTC. It is translated as CASSDSGTTGEQYF.

This clone was seen only once. The J gene is TRBJ1-6, the V gene TRBV27; TRBD1 is a possible D gene (5 bases). This CDR3 is 18 amino acids long. Trimming stripped 0 bases from V and 9 bases from J, with 21 bases between. Germline V gene sequence: CDR1 MNHEY, CDR2 SMNVEV (reference sequence). CDR3 region: CASSLSGMEGMIFSPLHF. For the CDR3, the DNA is TGTGCCAGCAGTTTATCGGGAATGGAGGGGATGATATTTTCACCCCTCCACTTT.

This clone was picked up many times. J is TRBJ1-1 and V is TRBV30; 8 bases match TRBD1. Trimming cost V 8 bases and J 7 bases; bases outside gene matches: 6. The germline CDR1 and CDR2 sequences are GTSNPN and SVGIG (reference sequence). The CDR3 contains 11 residues. Here the CDR3 reads CAGDRQYEAFF. CDR3 coding DNA: TGTGCCGGGGACAGGCAATATGAAGCTTTCTTT.

CDR3 loop: CASTVGTGFYEQYF. CDR3 nucleotide sequence: TGTGCCAGCACCGTAGGGACAGGGTTCTACGAGCAGTACTTC. The rearrangement uses TRBV11-2 and TRBJ2-7, with 9 bases fitting TRBD1. This CDR3 is built from 14 residues. V shed 7 bases, J shed 3 bases, and the junction held 7 bases outside the gene matches. The germline CDR1 and CDR2 sequences are SGHAT and FQNNGV.

The genes are TRBV5-1 and TRBJ1-1; D may be TRBD1 (6 bases). Trimming left V 6 bases short and J 8 bases short, with 20 bases between. Germline V gene lookup returns CDR1 SGHRS and CDR2 YFSETQ. The CDR3 contains 14 residues. In DNA, the CDR3 is TGCGCCAGCAAAACGACACAGGGACCCGGGGAAGCTTTCTTT. Protein product: CASKTTQGPGEAFF.

This clone was seen only once. The CDR3 DNA is TGTGCCAGCAGCCGGACTAGCGGGATTTACAATGAGCAGTTCTTC. Protein product: CASSRTSGIYNEQFF. V usage is TRBV27 and J usage is TRBJ2-1; 12 bases map to TRBD2. After removal of 6 bases from V and 4 bases from J, the junction contained 4 bases not matched to a gene. The CDR3 length is 15 residues. Germline values: CDR1 MNHEY, CDR2 SMNVEV (reference sequence).

The V and J genes are TRBV6-5 and TRBJ2-7, with a possible D match to TRBD1 (6 bases). From germline, CDR1 is MNHEY and CDR2 SVGAGI. The V gene lost 5 bases and the J gene lost 1 base, with 12 bases spanning the gap. The CDR3 has 14 residues. The CDR3 loop is CASSRDRRSYEQYF. In DNA form, the CDR3 reads TGTGCCAGCAGTCGAGACAGGAGATCCTACGAGCAGTACTTC.

The gene calls are TRBV20-1 and TRBJ1-1; D is unresolved. Germline loops: CDR1 DFQATT, CDR2 SNEGSKA (reference sequence). The CDR3 has 11 amino acids. Trimming took off 6 bases at V and 5 bases at J, with 10 bases between the two ends. CDR3: CSASKPTEAFF. The CDR3 DNA reads TGCAGTGCAAGTAAGCCGACTGAAGCTTTCTTT.

V gene TRBV9 combines with J gene TRBJ1-5; D ambiguous. The V and J ends lost 4 bases and 6 bases respectively, with 11 bases between them. This CDR3 has 13 amino acids. CDR1 and CDR2 from the germline V gene are SGDLS and YYNGEE. The CDR3 DNA reads as TGTGCCAGCAGCTCCAGCGCGGGTCAGCCCCAGCATTTT. This codes for CASSSSAGQPQHF.

The rearrangement links TRBV5-5 to TRBJ2-5; TRBD2 agrees at 9 bases. This CDR3 spans 18 amino acids. Looked up from germline, CDR1 is SGHKS and CDR2 is YYEKEE (reference sequence). V was clipped by 3 bases and J by 0 bases; unmatched bases: 12. CDR3 nucleotides: TGTGCCAGCAGCTGGGGCGGGTCTAGCGGGGTCTACCAAGAGACCCAGTACTTC. This encodes CASSWGGSSGVYQETQYF.

V is TRBV28 and J is TRBJ2-5, with 10 bases matching TRBD1. The CDR3 totals 15 residues. Trimming removed 2 bases from V and 1 base from J; junction bases left unmatched: 1. Per germline, CDR1 MDHEN and CDR2 SYDVKM. Written as DNA, the CDR3 is TGTGCCAGCAGTTTAAGGACAGGGGGCCAAGAGACCCAGTACTTC. Translated, it gives CASSLRTGGQETQYF.

The rearrangement joins TRBV11-2 to TRBJ2-7, with unresolved D. V lost 0 bases and J lost 0, with 9 bases in between. Germline loops: CDR1 SGHAT, CDR2 FQNNGV. The CDR3 sequence is 15 residues long. The CDR3 DNA reads as TGTGCCAGCAGCTTAGAGGCAATTTCCTCCTACGAGCAGTACTTC. It encodes CASSLEAISSYEQYF.

The chain joins TRBV7-2 to TRBJ2-7; D not certain. V shed 1 base and J shed 0 bases, with 7 bases lying between them. CDR1 SGHTA and CDR2 FQGNSA come from the germline V gene. The CDR3 has 14 amino acids. The CDR3 DNA reads TGTGCCAGCAGCTTAGAATCCACCTCCTACGAGCAGTACTTC. It is translated as CASSLESTSYEQYF. Full variable domain (outside the CDR3, taken from reference TRBV7-2 and TRBJ2-7): GAGVSQSPSNKVTEKGKDVELRCDPISGHTALYWYRQSLGQGLEFLIYFQGNSAPDKSGLPSDRFSAERTGGSVSTLTIQRTQQEDSAVYLCASSLESTSYEQYFGPGTRLTVT.

The chain is built from TRBV5-4 and TRBJ1-2; D might be TRBD1 (5 bases). The V gene lost 2 bases and the J gene lost 6 bases, with 14 bases spanning the gap. This CDR3 is 14 amino acids long. Germline loops: CDR1 SGHNT, CDR2 YYREEE (reference sequence). CDR3 DNA: TGTGCCAGCAGCTTACCCCAGGGAGAGGATGGCTACACCTTC. Its protein is CASSLPQGEDGYTF.

The CDR3 is CASSPMDRGTYEQYF. The CDR3 DNA reads as TGTGCCAGCAGCCCAATGGACCGAGGAACCTACGAGCAGTACTTC. The V call is TRBV7-9, the J call TRBJ2-7; D gene unclear. V shed 5 bases and J shed 2 bases, with 16 bases lying between them. The germline V gene encodes CDR1 SEHNR and CDR2 FQNEAQ (reference sequence). CDR3 length: 15 amino acids.